This T cell receptor (beta chain) is drawn from a study of T cells in Graves' hyperthyroidism and ophthalmopathy. In the study overall: Peripheral blood specimens were obtained at initial diagnosis, prior to any treatment.

General observations from the study: The model forecast ophthalmopathy, anticipating it by a median approximately 6.2 months before onset. Appearing also in blood were most of the thyroid clonotypes expanded above 0.001.

Comments on this clonotype: Its specificity is unknown.

In making diagnoses, clinical symptoms, serum thyroxine and TRAb, thyroid ultrasound and orbital computed tomography were all used. There were TCR beta CDR3 regions amplified from RNA transcripts. The primer set for the first-round RT-PCR of the TCR CDR3 was HTBI. TCRdb re-called the multiplex PCR reads through MiXCR, storing one row per CDR3 protein. Of around 500,000 distinct CDR3 sequences in the sample, 22% were seen once. The specimen was blood. The sequence was obtained from a woman between 65 and 79 years old with Graves' ophthalmopathy.

CDR3 nucleotides: TGCGCCAGCAGCTTACAGGGGGCGCAGGGTCAGCCCCAGCATTTT. Translation gives CASSLQGAQGQPQHF. The chain couples TRBV5-1 to TRBJ1-5; 9 bases line up with TRBD1. The CDR3 spans 15 residues. With 2 bases clipped from V and 6 bases from J, the junction kept 6 bases outside the gene matches. Looked up from germline, CDR1 is SGHRS and CDR2 is YFSETQ.